The sequence of this TCR beta chain was determined in a study of T cell responses to AZD1222 COVID-19 vaccine (dated by TCRdb to the early 2020s). The study in broad terms: TCR sequencing covered some 250 trial participants: roughly 200 given two doses of AZD1222 and approximately 26 given two doses of MenACWY control vaccine. Trial participants were enrolled by age into subgroups of 18-55, 56-69 and 70-plus years, and about 150, 27 and 61 TCR-sequenced participants, respectively, were included in these subgroups.

The time point tag for this specimen amounts to: baseline before first vaccination. The sample's treatment or condition, from its label and the paper: meningococcal conjugate vaccine given as trial control. The vaccinee samples were drawn from two UK trials, COV001 and COV002, one of which was a single-blind randomized controlled phase 2/3 trial testing AZD1222 (ChAdOx1 nCoV-19) in healthy adults. Trial participant PBMC samples were collected at day 0 and day 28 after the second dose for TCRbeta chain sequencing. Concerning this clone itself: The clone's antigen remains unknown. Base qualities are not at hand, and no much larger clone is one base apart.

The CDR3 regions of human TCRbeta chains were analyzed by immunosequencing. In the source study's methods: Repertoire TCRs were checked for matches against a reference library of SARS-CoV-2-specific TCRs that had been generated using the MIRA antigen-specificity platform. Breadth was defined as the fraction of unique TCRs that were SARS-CoV-2-associated, and depth was defined as the fraction of total T cells that were SARS-CoV-2-associated. Each spike-specific TCR was assigned to its reactive spike region and to a CD4 or CD8 class using the MIRA data. Log10-transformed breadth and depth values were compared by one-way ANOVA with Sidak's multiple comparisons tests. TCRdb limited this immuneACCESS table to in-frame rearrangements with V and J called. A share of clones is missing; checked studies link under half to unresolved V genes, and the rest is unexplained. That table is the source of V, J and clone size, and D and trimming were worked out from the DNA. The sample table holds more than 95,000 clones, of which 70% to 90% were seen once. Together, the top ten hold about 4% of the sample.

What the work shows at the level of the full study, not this receptor alone: Participants were mostly white British and included more females than males, and it was suggested by the authors that clonal diversity may have been underestimated. The vaccine-associated CD4 TCRs covered the entire spike protein, and the dominant responses fell in regions 160-218 and 743-854. After two AZD1222 doses, spike-specific TCR breadth and depth were significantly higher than at day 0 and than in MenACWY recipients. Epitopes outside the regions mutated in the B.1.351 and B.1.1.7 variants were reportedly recognized by nearly half of the unique spike-specific TCRs. Conclusions about previously exposed vaccinees were limited because only a handful of AZD1222 recipients were SARS-CoV-2 seropositive at baseline. In the small 56-69-year group, the increase in depth fell short of significance, most likely because of low power. No day 14 peak-response samples were available, so repertoires were characterized only after the peak T cell response.

The CDR3 spans 12 residues, from the cysteine through the phenylalanine. The entry retains the CDR3 DNA only, 36 bases that are in frame from base 1. A distance of 9 bases separates the germline ends of V and J, which lose 4 bases and 5 bases respectively. CDR1 and CDR2, per the germline V gene (reference sequence), are SEHNR and FQNEAQ. The material sequenced was peripheral blood, taken on day 0 of MenACWY control vaccination. The TCR originated in an adult in good health. This receptor chain uses TRBV7-9 and TRBJ2-7; the D gene identity is not certain. The CDR3 protein: CASSWGRDEQYF. The DNA sequence reads TGTGCCAGCAGCTGGGGTAGGGACGAGCAGTACTTC.